A selection of T cell receptor beta chains follows, all from one sample in a study of blood T cell repertoires in COVID-19. The method was immunoSEQ multiplex PCR; TCRdb's version includes in-frame clones alone and lacks a portion of them. The sample carries 280,000 or so clones, approximately 86% recorded once. The sequenced material came from peripheral blood. All receptors come from a woman aged 25 to 45 who had recovered from COVID-19. CDR3s include the opening cysteine and the closing phenylalanine or tryptophan. The D gene is left open where the match is weak. For some rows the clone size is stated as once, few or many, or as a class when expanded; others skip it.

D: TRBD2; size: -; V: TRBV28; J: TRBJ2-1; length: 12; DNA: TGTGCCAGCAGCCCGGGGGGAGCAGAGCAGTTCTTC; CDR3: CASSPGGAEQFF
D: -; size: -; V: TRBV7-6; J: TRBJ2-3; length: 14; DNA: TGTGCCAGCAGCCGGGGACTGAGCACAGATACGCAGTATTTT; CDR3: CASSRGLSTDTQYF
D: TRBD1; size: -; V: TRBV5-4; J: TRBJ2-5; length: 14; DNA: TGTGCCAGCAGCGGGAGGACAGGGTTTGAGACCCAGTACTTC; CDR3: CASSGRTGFETQYF
D: TRBD1; size: -; V: TRBV19; J: TRBJ1-2; length: 13; DNA: TGTGCCAGTTCAGCGCCAGGGGGCTATGGCTACACCTTC; CDR3: CASSAPGGYGYTF
D: -; size: -; V: TRBV4-1; J: TRBJ1-1; length: 17; DNA: TGCGCCAGCAGCCAAGGAAGGGGCATTAGATTGAACACTGAAGCTTTCTTT; CDR3: CASSQGRGIRLNTEAFF
D: -; size: -; V: TRBV5-8; J: TRBJ1-1; length: 14; DNA: TGTGCCAGCAGCTTGTGGTCAGAGGACACTGAAGCTTTCTTT; CDR3: CASSLWSEDTEAFF
D: TRBD2; size: once; V: TRBV29-1; J: TRBJ2-1; length: 15; DNA: TGCAGTTTCCGATGGGCAGCGGGGGATTACAATGAGCAGTTCTTC; CDR3: CSFRWAAGDYNEQFF
D: TRBD1; size: -; V: TRBV18; J: TRBJ2-4; length: 16; DNA: TGTGCCAGCTCCGATTCGACCGGGACAGGGGCGGGCATTCAGTACTTC; CDR3: CASSDSTGTGAGIQYF
D: TRBD1; size: -; V: TRBV2; J: TRBJ2-7; length: 15; DNA: TGTGCCAGCAGTGAATTCGCAGGGGGCACCTACGAGCAGTACTTC; CDR3: CASSEFAGGTYEQYF
D: TRBD1; size: -; V: TRBV4-1; J: TRBJ2-1; length: 17; DNA: TGCGCCAGCAGCCTTCTCCAGGTAGGGGGCTCGGGCAATGAGCAGTTCTTC; CDR3: CASSLLQVGGSGNEQFF
D: TRBD1; size: -; V: TRBV6-5; J: TRBJ1-1; length: 15; DNA: TGTGCCAGCAGTTTCACAGGGGGCGGTAGCACTGAAGCTTTCTTT; CDR3: CASSFTGGGSTEAFF
D: -; size: -; V: TRBV11-2; J: TRBJ1-3; length: 16; DNA: TGTGCCAGCACCCGGTTGGCTCCGGAGGGAGGAAACACCATATATTTT; CDR3: CASTRLAPEGGNTIYF
D: -; size: -; V: TRBV5-1; J: TRBJ2-3; length: 14; DNA: TGCGCCAGCAGCCAACAGGCGAGCACAGATACGCAGTATTTT; CDR3: CASSQQASTDTQYF
D: TRBD1; size: -; V: TRBV6-6; J: TRBJ1-2; length: 15; DNA: TGTGCCAGCAGTTACTCCGGACAGGTTCCCTATGGCTACACCTTC; CDR3: CASSYSGQVPYGYTF
D: -; size: -; V: TRBV5-6; J: TRBJ2-7; length: 15; DNA: TGTGCCAGCAGCAGGGAGGACAGGCCACCCTACGAGCAGTACTTC; CDR3: CASSREDRPPYEQYF
D: -; size: -; V: TRBV19; J: TRBJ2-2; length: 19; DNA: TGTGCCAGTAGTATAGAGGGGGGCGGGGACAGTCTATACACCGGGGAGCTGTTTTTT; CDR3: CASSIEGGGDSLYTGELFF
D: -; size: -; V: TRBV5-1; J: TRBJ2-1; length: 11; DNA: TGCGCCAGCAGCTCCGGCAATGAGCAGTTCTTC; CDR3: CASSSGNEQFF
D: TRBD2; size: -; V: TRBV7-6; J: TRBJ2-7; length: 15; DNA: TGTGCCAGCAGCTCAGGGACTAGCGGGGAGCTCGAGCAGTACTTC; CDR3: CASSSGTSGELEQYF
D: TRBD2; size: -; V: TRBV27; J: TRBJ2-3; length: 16; DNA: TGTGCCAGCAGTCCTAGCGGGAGTGTTGGCACAGATACGCAGTATTTT; CDR3: CASSPSGSVGTDTQYF
D: TRBD2; size: -; V: TRBV5-4; J: TRBJ2-3; length: 15; DNA: TGTGCCAGCAGCTTTTCCGGGGGGGCCGGGGATACGCAGTATTTT; CDR3: CASSFSGGAGDTQYF
D: TRBD1; size: -; V: TRBV6-1; J: TRBJ1-3; length: 16; DNA: TGTGCCAGCAGTGAATTCGCGACAGGGGCTGGAAACACCATATATTTT; CDR3: CASSEFATGAGNTIYF
D: TRBD1; size: -; V: TRBV4-1; J: TRBJ2-1; length: 14; DNA: TGCGCCAGCAGCCGCGGACAGGAATACAATGAGCAGTTCTTC; CDR3: CASSRGQEYNEQFF
D: TRBD1; size: -; V: TRBV28; J: TRBJ1-2; length: 14; DNA: TGTGCCAGCACCTCCGGACAGGGGAAGGGGGGCTACACCTTC; CDR3: CASTSGQGKGGYTF
D: TRBD1; size: -; V: TRBV6-5; J: TRBJ1-6; length: 14; DNA: TGTGCCAGCAGTCCCGGGACAGAAAATTCACCCCTCCACTTT; CDR3: CASSPGTENSPLHF
D: -; size: -; V: TRBV2; J: TRBJ2-5; length: 13; DNA: TGTGCCAGCTCCTACGGGTCCCAAGAGACCCAGTACTTC; CDR3: CASSYGSQETQYF